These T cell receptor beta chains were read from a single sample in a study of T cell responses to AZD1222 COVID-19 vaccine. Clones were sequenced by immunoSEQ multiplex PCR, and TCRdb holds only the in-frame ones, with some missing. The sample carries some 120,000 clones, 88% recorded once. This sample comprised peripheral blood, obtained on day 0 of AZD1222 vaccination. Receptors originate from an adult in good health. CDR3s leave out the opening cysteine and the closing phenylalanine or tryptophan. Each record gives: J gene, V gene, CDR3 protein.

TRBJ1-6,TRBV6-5,ASSYHRTDSPLH
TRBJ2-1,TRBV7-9,ASSSAGGHGEQF
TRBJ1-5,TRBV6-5,ASSSQVAGNQPQH
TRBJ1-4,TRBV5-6,ASSYPTNEKLF
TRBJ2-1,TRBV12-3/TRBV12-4,ASSGSYNEQF
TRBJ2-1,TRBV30,AYGTSGNNEQF
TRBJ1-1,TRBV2,ASTGQGGTEAF
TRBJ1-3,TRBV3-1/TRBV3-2,ASSQGFGVWAGGNTIY
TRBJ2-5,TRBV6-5,ASSFDRSGTQY
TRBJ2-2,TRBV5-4,ASSFRETVGELF
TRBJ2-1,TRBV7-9,ASSPGGSGSLEQF
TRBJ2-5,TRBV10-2,ASSVQNGETQY
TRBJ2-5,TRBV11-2,ASSLVQQETQY